This TCR beta chain was recorded in a study of regulatory T cells in long-lasting Graves disease. Turning to the study itself: Newly diagnosed Graves' patients had taken antithyroid drugs under 3 months.

This clonotype was seen repeatedly, ten times or more. The target antigen is unknown. Time point in this sample: newly diagnosed GD, antithyroid drugs for less than 3 months. PBMC RNA was the source of the TCR library. Study-level points and caveats: Relative to new patients (approximately 960), persistent patients exhibited greater sharing of public clonotypes (approximately 3,000).

Investigators prepared the TCR beta libraries by applying iRepertoire HTBI primers and Arm-PCR of CDR3 regions. TCRdb re-called the multiplex PCR reads through MiXCR, storing one row per CDR3 protein. The sample records approximately 230,000 distinct CDR3 sequences, about 16% being singletons. The germline gives CDR1 SGHTA, CDR2 FQGTGA. Trimming pared 2 bases from V and 6 bases from J, leaving 12 bases between. The CDR3 is 14 amino acids. The chain combines TRBV7-3 with TRBJ2-3; D is possibly TRBD1 or TRBD2 (6 bases each). Sequenced here: peripheral blood mononuclear cells (PBMCs), sampled at new diagnosis, from a patient treated with antithyroid drugs. The clonotype was recovered from a female donor with Graves disease. The CDR3 DNA reads TGTGCCAGCAGCTTACTGGGGGGCAGGGATACGCAGTATTTT. Its protein product is CASSLLGGRDTQYF.